The 5 T cell receptor beta chains below all came from one sample that was sequenced in a study of spatial heterogeneity in lung cancer. The time point denotes: blood at routine non-recurrence follow-up after resection. Without sorting, whole RNA was sequenced from tumor, nontumor lung or frozen PBMC. In TCRdb, the 5' RACE reads were re-called with MiXCR into one record per CDR3 protein. The sample includes about 52,000 distinct CDR3 sequences, around 7.7% of them seen just once. The sample in question was PBMCs, obtained at follow-up. The receptors were gathered from a female donor with early-stage non-small cell lung cancer.

On this clonotype: It may be a read error: a sequence one base away is much more abundant. Given the absence of the conserved phenylalanine or tryptophan at the CDR3 end, a read error is likely. For the CDR3, the DNA is TGCAGTGCTAGAAGGGAGGTCGAAGCTTTCCTT. It translates to CSARREVEAFL. The chain has TRBV20-1 and TRBJ1-1; D ambiguous. Trimming took off 2 bases at V and 8 bases at J, with 9 bases between the two ends. The CDR3 contains 11 residues. Germline V gene lookup returns CDR1 DFQATT and CDR2 SNEGSKA (reference sequence).

This chain links TRBV7-7 with TRBJ2-7; 11 positions match TRBD1. The CDR3 extends over 13 amino acids. The V gene's germline CDR1 is SSHAT and CDR2 FNYEAQ (reference sequence). Unmatched junction bases numbered 1, after V lost 3 bases and J lost 6 bases. The CDR3 nucleotides are TGTGCCAGCAGCTTGGACAGGGGGCGCGAGCAGTACTTC. Encoded protein: CASSLDRGREQYF. Complete variable domain (other parts from reference TRBV7-7 and TRBJ2-7): GAGVSQSPRYKVTKRGQDVTLRCDPISSHATLYWYQQALGQGPEFLTYFNYEAQPDKSGLPSDRFSAERPEGSISTLTIQRTEQRDSAMYRCASSLDRGREQYFGPGTRLTVT.

This clonotype came up many times. The V and J genes are TRBV29-1 and TRBJ2-2; 8 nucleotides line up with TRBD1. Germline-derived CDR1 and CDR2 are SQVTM and ANQGSEA. Trimming took 4 bases from V and 1 from J; bases not matched to a gene: 5. CDR3 length: 15 residues. CDR3: CSVAAGTGNTGELFF. CDR3 DNA sequence: TGCAGCGTTGCAGCCGGGACAGGGAACACCGGGGAGCTGTTTTTT.

The sample holds many counts of this clonotype. The chain carries TRBV20-1 and TRBJ2-1; 10 bases agree with TRBD2. V dropped 6 bases and J dropped 6; count of bases not matched to a gene: 5. The CDR3 totals 13 residues. Looked up from germline, CDR1 is DFQATT and CDR2 is SNEGSKA (reference sequence). The CDR3 region has the DNA TGCAGTGCCGGACTAGCGGTGAGCAATGAGCAGTTCTTC. This translates into CSAGLAVSNEQFF.

This clonotype was detected many times. The J gene is TRBJ2-1, the V gene TRBV20-1, with D possibly TRBD2 on 6 matching bases. The CDR3 runs 13 residues. Trimming removed 3 bases at V and 9 bases at J, with 15 bases between. CDR1 is DFQATT, CDR2 SNEGSKA, per germline (reference sequence). The CDR3 spells CSASETSIFEQFF. For the CDR3, the DNA is TGCAGTGCTAGCGAGACTAGTATCTTTGAGCAGTTCTTC.